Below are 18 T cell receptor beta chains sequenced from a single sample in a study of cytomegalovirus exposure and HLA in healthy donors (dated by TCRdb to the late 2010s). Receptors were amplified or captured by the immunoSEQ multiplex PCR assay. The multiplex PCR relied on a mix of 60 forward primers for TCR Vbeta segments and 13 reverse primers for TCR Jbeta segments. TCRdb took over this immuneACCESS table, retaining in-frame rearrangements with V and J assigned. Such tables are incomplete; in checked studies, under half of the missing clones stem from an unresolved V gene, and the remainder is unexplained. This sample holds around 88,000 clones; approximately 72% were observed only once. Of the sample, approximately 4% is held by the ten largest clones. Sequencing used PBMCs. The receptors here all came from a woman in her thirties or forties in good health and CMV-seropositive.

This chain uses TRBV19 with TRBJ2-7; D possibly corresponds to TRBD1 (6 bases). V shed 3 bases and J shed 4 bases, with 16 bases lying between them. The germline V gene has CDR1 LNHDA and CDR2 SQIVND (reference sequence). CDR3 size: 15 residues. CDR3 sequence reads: CASSIFIGQRYEQYF. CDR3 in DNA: TGTGCCAGTAGTATCTTCATAGGACAGAGATACGAGCAGTACTTC.

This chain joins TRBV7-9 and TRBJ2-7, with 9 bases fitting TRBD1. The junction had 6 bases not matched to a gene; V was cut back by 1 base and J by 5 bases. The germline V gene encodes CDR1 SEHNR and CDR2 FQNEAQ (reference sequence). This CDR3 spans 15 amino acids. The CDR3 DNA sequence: TGTGCCAGCAGCTTAGAGGGACAGGGCTACGACGAGCAGTACTTC. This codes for CASSLEGQGYDEQYF.

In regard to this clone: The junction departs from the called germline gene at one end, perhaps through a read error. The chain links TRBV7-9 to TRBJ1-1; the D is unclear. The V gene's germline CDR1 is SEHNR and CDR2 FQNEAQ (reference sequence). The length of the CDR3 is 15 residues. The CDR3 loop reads CSSSSDQDAGTEAFF. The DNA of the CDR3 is TGTTCCAGCAGCTCCGATCAGGACGCGGGCACTGAAGCTTTCTTT.

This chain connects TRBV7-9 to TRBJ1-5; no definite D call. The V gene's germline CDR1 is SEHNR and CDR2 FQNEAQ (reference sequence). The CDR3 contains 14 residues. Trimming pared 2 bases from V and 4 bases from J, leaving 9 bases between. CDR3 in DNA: TGTGCCAGCAGCTTAAACGGCGGTAATCAGCCCCAGCATTTT. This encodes CASSLNGGNQPQHF.

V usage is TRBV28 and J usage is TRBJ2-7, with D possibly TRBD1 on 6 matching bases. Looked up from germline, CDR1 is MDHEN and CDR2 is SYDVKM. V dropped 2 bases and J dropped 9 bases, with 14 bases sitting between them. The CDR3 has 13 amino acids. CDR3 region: CASSLPRTVAQYF. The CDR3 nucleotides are TGTGCCAGCAGTTTACCTCGGACAGTCGCGCAGTACTTC.

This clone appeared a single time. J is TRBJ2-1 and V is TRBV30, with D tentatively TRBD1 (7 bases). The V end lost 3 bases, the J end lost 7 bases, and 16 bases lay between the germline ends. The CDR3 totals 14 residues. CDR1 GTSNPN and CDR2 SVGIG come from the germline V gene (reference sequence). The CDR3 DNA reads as TGTGCCTGGAGGCCCGGAGGGGGCTCGAATGAGCAGTTCTTC. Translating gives CAWRPGGGSNEQFF.

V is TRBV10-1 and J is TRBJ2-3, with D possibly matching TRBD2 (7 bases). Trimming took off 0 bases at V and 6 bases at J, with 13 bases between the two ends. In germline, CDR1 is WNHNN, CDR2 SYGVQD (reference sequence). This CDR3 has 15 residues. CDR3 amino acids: CASSESKGGGDTQYF. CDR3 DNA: TGCGCCAGCAGTGAGTCTAAAGGGGGGGGCGATACGCAGTATTTT.

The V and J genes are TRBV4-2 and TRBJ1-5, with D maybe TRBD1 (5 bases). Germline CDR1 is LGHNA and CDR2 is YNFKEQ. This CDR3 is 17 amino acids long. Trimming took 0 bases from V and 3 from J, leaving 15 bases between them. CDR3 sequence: CASSQDATDNYNQPQHF. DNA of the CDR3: TGTGCCAGCAGCCAAGATGCGACAGACAACTACAATCAGCCCCAGCATTTT.

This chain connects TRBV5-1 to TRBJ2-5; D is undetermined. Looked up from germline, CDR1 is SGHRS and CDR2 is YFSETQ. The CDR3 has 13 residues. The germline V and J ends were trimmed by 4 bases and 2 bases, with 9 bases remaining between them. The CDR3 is CASSVPGQETQYF. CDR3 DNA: TGCGCCAGCAGCGTGCCCGGTCAAGAGACCCAGTACTTC.

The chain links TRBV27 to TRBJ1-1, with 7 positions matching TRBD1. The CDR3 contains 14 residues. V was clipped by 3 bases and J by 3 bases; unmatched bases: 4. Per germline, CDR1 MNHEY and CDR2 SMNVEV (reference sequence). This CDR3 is CASSLVGGDTEAFF. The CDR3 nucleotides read TGTGCCAGCAGTTTGGTAGGGGGCGACACTGAAGCTTTCTTT.

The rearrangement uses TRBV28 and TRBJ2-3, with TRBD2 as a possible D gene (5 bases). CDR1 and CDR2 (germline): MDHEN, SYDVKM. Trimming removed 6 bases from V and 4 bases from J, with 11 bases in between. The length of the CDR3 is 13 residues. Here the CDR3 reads CASRSSSADTQYF. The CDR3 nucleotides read TGTGCCAGCAGGAGCAGTAGCGCAGATACGCAGTATTTT.

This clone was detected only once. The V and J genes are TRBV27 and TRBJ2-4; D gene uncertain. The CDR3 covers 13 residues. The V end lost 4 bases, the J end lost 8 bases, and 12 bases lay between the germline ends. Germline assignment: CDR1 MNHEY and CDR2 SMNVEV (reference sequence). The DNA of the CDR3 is TGTGCCAGCAGTTCGGCTAGGAGAGACATTCAGTACTTC. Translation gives CASSSARRDIQYF.

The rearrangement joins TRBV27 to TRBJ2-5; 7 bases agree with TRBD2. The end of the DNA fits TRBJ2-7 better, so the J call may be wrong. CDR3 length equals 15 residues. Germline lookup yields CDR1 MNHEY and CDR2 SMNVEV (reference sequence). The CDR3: CASSWERGGTYEQYF. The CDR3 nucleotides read TGTGCCAGCAGTTGGGAAAGGGGAGGGACCTACGAGCAGTACTTC.

The CDR3, as DNA: TGTGCCAGCAGTGCCCAGGGGGCGGGTGGGGCCAACGTCCTGACTTTC. Translating gives CASSAQGAGGANVLTF. This chain joins TRBV6-1 and TRBJ2-6; 8 positions agree with TRBD1. J lost 3 bases, V lost 4 bases, and 5 bases had no gene match. Germline CDR1 and CDR2: MNHNS and SASEGT. The length of the CDR3 is 16 residues.

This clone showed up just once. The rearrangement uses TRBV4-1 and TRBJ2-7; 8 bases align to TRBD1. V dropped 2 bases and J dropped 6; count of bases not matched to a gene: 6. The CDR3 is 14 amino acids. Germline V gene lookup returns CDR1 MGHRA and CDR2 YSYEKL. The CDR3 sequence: CASSQLGTGAEQYF. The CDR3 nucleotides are TGCGCCAGCAGCCAATTGGGGACAGGTGCCGAGCAGTACTTC.

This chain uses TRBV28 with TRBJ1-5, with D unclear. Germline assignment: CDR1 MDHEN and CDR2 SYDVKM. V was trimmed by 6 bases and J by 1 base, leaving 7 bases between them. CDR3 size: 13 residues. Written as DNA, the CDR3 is TGTGCCAGCAGGGGCGCAAGCAATCAGCCCCAGCATTTT. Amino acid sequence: CASRGASNQPQHF.

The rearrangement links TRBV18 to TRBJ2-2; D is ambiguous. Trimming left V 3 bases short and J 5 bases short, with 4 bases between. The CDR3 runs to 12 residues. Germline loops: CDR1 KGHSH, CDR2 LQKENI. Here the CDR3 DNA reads TGTGCCAGCTCACCGAGAACCGGGGAGCTGTTTTTT. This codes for CASSPRTGELFF.

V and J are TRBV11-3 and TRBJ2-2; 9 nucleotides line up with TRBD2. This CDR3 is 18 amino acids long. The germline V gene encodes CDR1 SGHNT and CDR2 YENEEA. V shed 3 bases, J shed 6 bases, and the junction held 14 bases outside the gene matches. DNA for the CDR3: TGTGCCAGCAGCTTGGGACTAGCAATCGGACCCGGTTCCGGGGAGCTGTTTTTT. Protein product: CASSLGLAIGPGSGELFF.